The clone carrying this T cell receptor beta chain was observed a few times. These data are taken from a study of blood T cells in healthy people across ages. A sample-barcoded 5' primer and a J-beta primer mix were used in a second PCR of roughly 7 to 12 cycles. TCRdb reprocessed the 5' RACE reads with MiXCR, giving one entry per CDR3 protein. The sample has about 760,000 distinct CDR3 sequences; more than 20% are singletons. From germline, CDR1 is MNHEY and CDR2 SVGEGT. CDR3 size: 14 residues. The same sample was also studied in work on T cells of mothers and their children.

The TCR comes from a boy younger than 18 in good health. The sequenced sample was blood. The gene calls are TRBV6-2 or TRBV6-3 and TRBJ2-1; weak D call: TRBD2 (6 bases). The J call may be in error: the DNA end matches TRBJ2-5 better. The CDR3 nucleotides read TGTGCCAGCAGTTACAGGCGGGACTCCCCGACCCAGTACTTC. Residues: CASSYRRDSPTQYF.